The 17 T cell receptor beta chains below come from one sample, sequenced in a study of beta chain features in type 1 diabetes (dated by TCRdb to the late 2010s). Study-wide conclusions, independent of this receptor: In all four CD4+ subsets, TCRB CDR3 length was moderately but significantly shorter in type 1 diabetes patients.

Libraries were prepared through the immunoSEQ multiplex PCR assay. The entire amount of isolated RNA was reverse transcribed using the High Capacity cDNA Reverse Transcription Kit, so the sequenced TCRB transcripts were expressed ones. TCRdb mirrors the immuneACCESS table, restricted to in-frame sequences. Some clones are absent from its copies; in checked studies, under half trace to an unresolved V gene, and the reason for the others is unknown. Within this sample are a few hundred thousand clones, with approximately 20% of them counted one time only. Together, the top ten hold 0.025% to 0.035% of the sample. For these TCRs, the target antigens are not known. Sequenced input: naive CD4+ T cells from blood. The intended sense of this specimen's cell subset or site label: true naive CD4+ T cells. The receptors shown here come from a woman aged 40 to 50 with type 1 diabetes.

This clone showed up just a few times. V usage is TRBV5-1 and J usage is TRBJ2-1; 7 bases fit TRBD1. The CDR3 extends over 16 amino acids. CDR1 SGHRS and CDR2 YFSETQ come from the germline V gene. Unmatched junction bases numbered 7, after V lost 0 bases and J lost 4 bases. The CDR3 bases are TGCGCCAGCAGCTTGGCCAGAGACAGGGTGTACAATGAGCAGTTCTTC. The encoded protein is CASSLARDRVYNEQFF.

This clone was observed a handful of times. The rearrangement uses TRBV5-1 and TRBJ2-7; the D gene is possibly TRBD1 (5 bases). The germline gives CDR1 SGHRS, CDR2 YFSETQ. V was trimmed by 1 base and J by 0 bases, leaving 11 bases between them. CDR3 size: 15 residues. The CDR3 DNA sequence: TGCGCCAGCAGCTTGACGTCCAGGGTCTCCTACGAGCAGTACTTC. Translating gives CASSLTSRVSYEQYF.

The DNA of the CDR3 is TGTGCCAGCAGCGAGGGGGTTATAGCGGGAGTAGCCAAAAACATTCAGTACTTC. Translation gives CASSEGVIAGVAKNIQYF. The genes are TRBV9 and TRBJ2-4, with 9 bases that match TRBD2. Trimming took 3 bases from V and 0 from J; bases not matched to a gene: 10. The CDR3 is 18 amino acids. The germline gives CDR1 SGDLS, CDR2 YYNGEE.

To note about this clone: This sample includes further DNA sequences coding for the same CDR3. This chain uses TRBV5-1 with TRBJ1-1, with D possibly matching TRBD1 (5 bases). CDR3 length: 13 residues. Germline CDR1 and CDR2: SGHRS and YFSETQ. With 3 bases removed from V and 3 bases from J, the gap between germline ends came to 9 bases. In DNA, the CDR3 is TGCGCCAGCAGCTCACGGGGGGACACTGAAGCTTTCTTT. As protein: CASSSRGDTEAFF.

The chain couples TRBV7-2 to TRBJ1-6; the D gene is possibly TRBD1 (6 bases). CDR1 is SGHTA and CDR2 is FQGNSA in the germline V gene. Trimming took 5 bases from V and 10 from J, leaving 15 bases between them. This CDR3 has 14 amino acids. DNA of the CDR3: TGTGCCAGCAGCACGGGGGGGCCGGGGTCACCCCTCCACTTT. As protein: CASSTGGPGSPLHF.

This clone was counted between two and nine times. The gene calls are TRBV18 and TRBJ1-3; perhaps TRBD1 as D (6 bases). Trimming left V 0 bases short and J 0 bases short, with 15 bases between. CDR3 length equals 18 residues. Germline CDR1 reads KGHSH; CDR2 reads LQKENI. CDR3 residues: CASSPPTGLVLSGNTIYF. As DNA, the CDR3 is TGTGCCAGCTCACCACCGACAGGTCTAGTCCTCTCTGGAAACACCATATATTTT. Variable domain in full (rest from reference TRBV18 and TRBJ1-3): NAGVMQNPRHLVRRRGQEARLRCSPMKGHSHVYWYRQLPEEGLKFMVYLQKENIIDESGMPKERFSAEFPKEGPSILRIQQVVRGDSAAYFCASSPPTGLVLSGNTIYFGEGSWLTVV.

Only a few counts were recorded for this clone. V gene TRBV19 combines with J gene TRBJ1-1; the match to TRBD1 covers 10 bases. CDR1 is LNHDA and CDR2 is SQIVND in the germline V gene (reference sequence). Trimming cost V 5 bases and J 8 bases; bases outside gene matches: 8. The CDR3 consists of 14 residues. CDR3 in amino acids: CASSFWDRGREAFF. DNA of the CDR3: TGTGCCAGTAGTTTCTGGGACAGGGGTAGAGAAGCTTTCTTT.

The CDR3 sequence is CASSPLQGTEAFF. The DNA for the CDR3 is TGTGCCAGCTCACCACTTCAGGGCACTGAAGCTTTCTTT. The genes are TRBV18 and TRBJ1-1, with a possible D match to TRBD1 (5 bases). Trimming stripped 1 base from V and 4 bases from J, with 7 bases between. CDR1 and CDR2 (germline): KGHSH, LQKENI. This CDR3 has 13 residues. The full variable domain, with the rest looked up from reference TRBV18 and TRBJ1-1, is NAGVMQNPRHLVRRRGQEARLRCSPMKGHSHVYWYRQLPEEGLKFMVYLQKENIIDESGMPKERFSAEFPKEGPSILRIQQVVRGDSAAYFCASSPLQGTEAFFGQGTRLTVV.

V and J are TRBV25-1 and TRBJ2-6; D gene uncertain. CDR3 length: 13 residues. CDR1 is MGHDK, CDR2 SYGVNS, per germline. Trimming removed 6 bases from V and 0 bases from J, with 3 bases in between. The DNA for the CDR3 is TGTGCCAGCAGAGCCTCTGGGGCCAACGTCCTGACTTTC. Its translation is CASRASGANVLTF.

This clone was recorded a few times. The CDR3 DNA reads TGTGCCAGCAGCTTGCCCAGCGGAAACAATGAGCAGTTCTTC. It specifies CASSLPSGNNEQFF. V is TRBV5-4 and J is TRBJ2-1, with D possibly TRBD2 on 5 matching bases. The germline CDR1 and CDR2 sequences are SGHNT and YYREEE (reference sequence). The V end lost 1 base, the J end lost 5 bases, and 10 bases lay between the germline ends. CDR3 length: 14 residues.

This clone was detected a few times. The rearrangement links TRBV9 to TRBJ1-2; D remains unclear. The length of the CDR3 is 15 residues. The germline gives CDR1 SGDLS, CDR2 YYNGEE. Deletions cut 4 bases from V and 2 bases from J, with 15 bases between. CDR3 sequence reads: CASSSVSGMNYGYTF. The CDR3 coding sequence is TGTGCCAGCAGCTCGGTTTCCGGGATGAACTATGGCTACACCTTC.

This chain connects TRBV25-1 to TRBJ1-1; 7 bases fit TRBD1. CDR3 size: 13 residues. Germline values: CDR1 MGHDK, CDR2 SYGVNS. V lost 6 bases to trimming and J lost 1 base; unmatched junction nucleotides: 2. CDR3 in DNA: TGTGCCAGCAGCTGGACAGGGAACACTGAAGCTTTCTTT. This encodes CASSWTGNTEAFF.

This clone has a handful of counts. The CDR3 loop is CASGLTLANEQFF. The CDR3 DNA follows: TGTGCTAGTGGTTTGACACTAGCGAATGAGCAGTTCTTC. The chain recombines TRBV12-5 with TRBJ2-1; 7 bases fit TRBD2. In germline, CDR1 is LGHNT, CDR2 FRNRAP. The CDR3 runs to 13 residues. With V trimmed by 2 bases and J by 7 bases, 2 bases remained unmatched.

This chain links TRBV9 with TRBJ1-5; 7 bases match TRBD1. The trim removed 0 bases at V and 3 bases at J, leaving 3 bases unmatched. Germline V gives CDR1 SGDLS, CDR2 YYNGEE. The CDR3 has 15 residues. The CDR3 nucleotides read TGTGCCAGCAGCGTAGGGGACAGTCCCAATCAGCCCCAGCATTTT. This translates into CASSVGDSPNQPQHF.

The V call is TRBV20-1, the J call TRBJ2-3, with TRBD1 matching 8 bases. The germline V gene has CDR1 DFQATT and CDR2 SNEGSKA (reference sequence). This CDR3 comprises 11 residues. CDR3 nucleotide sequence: TGCATGACAGGGGGCACAGATACGCAGTATTTT. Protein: CMTGGTDTQYF.

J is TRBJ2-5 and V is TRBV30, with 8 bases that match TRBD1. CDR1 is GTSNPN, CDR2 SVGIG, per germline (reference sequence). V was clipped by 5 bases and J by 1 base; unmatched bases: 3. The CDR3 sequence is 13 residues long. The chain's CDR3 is CAWGGQGQETQYF. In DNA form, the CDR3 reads TGTGCCTGGGGAGGACAGGGCCAAGAGACCCAGTACTTC.

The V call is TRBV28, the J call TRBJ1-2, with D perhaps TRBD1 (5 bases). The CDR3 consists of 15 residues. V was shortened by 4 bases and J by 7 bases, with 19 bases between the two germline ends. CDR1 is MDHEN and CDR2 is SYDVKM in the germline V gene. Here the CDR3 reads CASSSFRGSGGGYTF. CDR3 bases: TGTGCCAGCAGTTCCTTTAGGGGCTCGGGGGGTGGCTACACCTTC.